This record looks at one T cell receptor (beta chain) sequence and its context. V dropped 3 bases and J dropped 4 bases, with 7 bases sitting between them. Germline assignment: CDR1 SNHLY and CDR2 FYNNEI. CDR3 length: 13 amino acids. TCRdb's copy holds only in-frame clones and misses some; the assay was immunoSEQ multiplex PCR. Among roughly 170,000 clones listed, 87% were seen once. This sample was included in a study of T cell responses to AZD1222 COVID-19 vaccine. Source: peripheral blood, taken on day 0 of AZD1222 vaccination. This clonotype was sampled from an adult in good health. The chain is built from TRBV2 and TRBJ1-5; D call uncertain. The CDR3 protein is CASSDRGNQPQHF. The CDR3 region has the DNA TGTGCCAGCAGTGACCGGGGAAATCAGCCCCAGCATTTT.